The rows below give T cell receptor beta chains drawn from one sample of a study of blood T cell repertoires in COVID-19. Sequencing used immunoSEQ multiplex PCR; TCRdb keeps in-frame clones, though not all of them. The data show roughly 59,000 clones, roughly 80% seen once. The material sequenced was peripheral blood. These receptors all come from a human donor in a cohort sampled during active COVID-19. The CDR3 runs from the conserved cysteine through the conserved F or W.

J gene	V gene	CDR3 protein
TRBJ1-1	TRBV28	CASSTDRGDFNTEAFF
TRBJ2-1	TRBV27	CASSLSGSAEQFF
TRBJ1-1	TRBV20-1	CSAYRITEAFF
TRBJ2-5	TRBV5-4	CASSLETSGRGETQYF
TRBJ2-7	TRBV4-2	CASSQATGTGSYEQYF
TRBJ2-3	TRBV30	CAWSATSGMRDTQYF
TRBJ2-7	TRBV11-3	CASSLDGEQYF
TRBJ2-1	TRBV18	CASSPTLAGNDNEQFF
TRBJ2-4	TRBV19	CASSMRVSGTKNIQYF
TRBJ2-7	TRBV5-1	CASSLGQGYRIEQYF
TRBJ1-5	TRBV19	CASSITGADQPQHF
TRBJ2-7	TRBV15	CATSRRDEQYF
TRBJ1-2	TRBV18	CASSSNPGQGHYGYTF
TRBJ1-3	TRBV9	CASSVGGTVSPGNTIYF
TRBJ2-7	TRBV29-1	CSVKLAGGIYEQYF
TRBJ1-2	TRBV30	CAWDRDSRYTF
TRBJ2-7	TRBV11-2	CASSLVHGQGEGEQYF
TRBJ1-2	TRBV9	CASSAHIQGARGYTF
TRBJ2-1	TRBV19	CASSIGQGLYNEQFF
TRBJ2-7	TRBV7-2	CASHSTGDGYEQYF
TRBJ2-2	TRBV28	CASSLLTGELFF
TRBJ2-7	TRBV5-6	CASSGTPYEQYF
TRBJ2-1	TRBV30	CARSLAGVTSGQFF
TRBJ2-1	TRBV24-1	CATSDLRRGSSYNEQFF
TRBJ1-4	TRBV5-1	CASSSLSGTSTNEKLFF
TRBJ2-2	TRBV7-9	CASSRRRGGPNTGELFF
TRBJ2-1	TRBV7-6	CASSFKGMAWREGQGEQFF
TRBJ2-5	TRBV5-5	CASTWLKDRVTETQYF
TRBJ1-5	TRBV27	CASSFGPSNQPQHF
TRBJ1-2	TRBV24-1	CATSEGQGAPGYGYTF
TRBJ1-2	TRBV19	CASSPGGGVNYGYTF
TRBJ2-1	TRBV7-3	CASSSGGGSSYNEQFF
TRBJ2-7	TRBV28	CASSQTGVSYEQYF
TRBJ2-7	TRBV28	CASSVPNLLEQYF
TRBJ1-4	TRBV15	CATSRPGAPSIEKLFF
TRBJ2-3	TRBV7-6	CASSARDYTSTQYF
TRBJ2-7	TRBV15	CATSRRLAGGSYEQYF
TRBJ2-3	TRBV9	CASSVSSGSPDTQYF
TRBJ2-7	TRBV7-2	CASSSGTATYEQYF
TRBJ2-3	TRBV24-1	CATRGQGESDTQYF
TRBJ1-3	TRBV6-6	CASSKGQGSSGNTIYF
TRBJ2-2	TRBV27	CASSLSGLAGATGELFF
TRBJ1-2	TRBV10-3	CAISDPGQGARNGYTF
TRBJ2-5	TRBV7-9	CASSLIGKWATQYF
TRBJ1-1	TRBV6-5	CASSGILQVNTEAFF